This T cell receptor beta chain emerged from a study of blood T cells in healthy people across ages. Study information: Template switching recovered approximately one barcoded beta molecule for every two T cells.

Regarding the study as a whole: CMV status of donors was unknown, possibly confounding expanded clonotype changes. Measured against age, TCR beta diversity per million T cells decreased in a roughly linear manner.

With a J-beta primer mix and a sample-barcoded 5' primer, a second PCR ran about 7 to 11 cycles. TCRdb re-called the 5' RACE reads through MiXCR, storing one row per CDR3 protein. The table records 700,000 to 800,000 distinct CDR3 sequences, around 40% of them present only once. The CDR3 extends over 13 amino acids. Trimming took 5 bases from V and 3 from J; bases not matched to a gene: 3. CDR1 and CDR2 from the germline V gene are SGHDN and FVKESK. This clonotype was counted at least ten times. Antigen specificity is unknown. Sequences were obtained from blood. This chain joins TRBV14 and TRBJ2-7, with 8 bases identical to TRBD2. This receptor was obtained from a woman aged 55 to 70 in good health. The CDR3 is CASSAGTSYEQYF. The CDR3 DNA sequence: TGTGCCAGCAGCGCGGGGACTAGCTACGAGCAGTACTTC.